The 31 T cell receptor beta chains below come from one sample, sequenced in a study of T cells in Graves' hyperthyroidism and ophthalmopathy. The source material, RNA transcripts, was used to amplify TCR beta CDR3 regions. Initially, a first-round RT-PCR of the TCR CDR3 employed the HTBI primer set. MiXCR was run by TCRdb on the multiplex PCR reads, yielding one entry per CDR3 protein. The sample has fewer than 850,000 distinct CDR3 sequences, 17% seen once. Sequencing was done on a sample of blood. The source is a man over 45 with Graves' hyperthyroidism.

This clonotype has just a few counts. The chain's CDR3 is CASSLVLADYNEQFF. Here the CDR3 DNA reads TGTGCCAGCAGCTTAGTTCTAGCGGACTACAATGAGCAGTTCTTC. The chain employs TRBV11-2 and TRBJ2-1; 7 bases are shared with TRBD2. Germline CDR1 SGHAT, CDR2 FQNNGV. Unmatched junction bases numbered 3, after V lost 1 base and J lost 3 bases. The CDR3 extends over 15 amino acids.

The rearrangement joins TRBV19 to TRBJ1-5, with 8 bases identical to TRBD1. Germline lookup yields CDR1 LNHDA and CDR2 SQIVND (reference sequence). V trimming: 6 bases; J trimming: 3 bases; junction bases outside the gene matches: 7. The CDR3 runs 15 residues. CDR3 in amino acids: CASSYRDRNNQPQHF. The DNA for the CDR3 is TGTGCCAGTAGCTACCGGGACAGGAACAATCAGCCCCAGCATTTT.

The chain employs TRBV20-1 and TRBJ2-2; TRBD2 aligns across 13 bases. The CDR3 has 16 residues. With 5 bases clipped from V and 4 bases from J, the junction kept 7 bases outside the gene matches. Germline values: CDR1 DFQATT, CDR2 SNEGSKA (reference sequence). The CDR3 region is CSAPTSGRRSTGELFF. CDR3 in DNA: TGCAGTGCTCCGACTAGCGGGAGGAGGAGCACCGGGGAGCTGTTTTTT.

This clonotype was counted only a few times. J is TRBJ2-2 and V is TRBV9; D remains unclear. The V and J ends lost 1 base and 0 bases respectively, with 10 bases between them. Germline-derived CDR1 and CDR2 are SGDLS and YYNGEE. The CDR3 runs to 16 residues. Here the CDR3 DNA reads TGTGCCAGCAGCGTACACGCGGACGCGAACACCGGGGAGCTGTTTTTT. Protein product: CASSVHADANTGELFF.

In regard to this clonotype: This may arise from a read error, as a much more abundant clone is one base away. The V call is TRBV5-1, the J call TRBJ1-1, with D perhaps matching TRBD1 (5 bases). V lost 6 bases and J lost 1, with 10 bases in between. From germline, CDR1 is SGHRS and CDR2 YFSETQ. The CDR3 is 13 amino acids. The CDR3 sequence: CASKYGGNTEAFF. The CDR3 bases are TGCGCCAGCAAGTATGGGGGGAACACTGAAGCTTTCTTT.

There are a few counts of this clonotype. The chain links TRBV12-3 or TRBV12-4 to TRBJ2-1; D perhaps matches TRBD1 (5 bases). The CDR3 length is 12 residues. Trimming took off 6 bases at V and 10 bases at J, with 13 bases between the two ends. In nucleotides, the CDR3 is TGTGCCAGCAGAGGGGCCGTCAAGGAGCAGTTCTTC. As protein: CASRGAVKEQFF.

The J gene is TRBJ2-7, the V gene TRBV28; no reliable D call. With 6 bases removed from V and 1 base from J, the gap between germline ends came to 10 bases. In germline, CDR1 is MDHEN, CDR2 SYDVKM. CDR3 length equals 13 residues. CDR3 protein: CASRSVSSYEQYF. The CDR3 region has the DNA TGTGCCAGCAGGTCAGTAAGTTCCTACGAGCAGTACTTC. Full variable domain (rest looked up from reference TRBV28 and TRBJ2-7): DVKVTQSSRYLVKRTGEKVFLECVQDMDHENMFWYRQDPGLGLRLIYFSYDVKMKEKGDIPEGYSVSREKKERFSLILESASTNQTSMYLCASRSVSSYEQYFGPGTRLTVT.

This clonotype was found many times. The J gene is TRBJ2-7, the V gene TRBV7-2, with 9 bases fitting TRBD2. V lost 5 bases to trimming and J lost 4 bases; unmatched junction nucleotides: 6. The CDR3 totals 14 residues. CDR1 and CDR2 (germline): SGHTA, FQGNSA. CDR3 residues: CASSTGTSRYEQYF. CDR3 nucleotide sequence: TGTGCCAGCAGCACGGGGACTAGCAGATACGAGCAGTACTTC.

The rearrangement joins TRBV19 to TRBJ1-1; weak D call: TRBD1 (5 bases). The CDR3 is 15 residues long. Trimming stripped 0 bases from V and 0 bases from J, with 8 bases between. Germline V CDR1 and CDR2: LNHDA, SQIVND (reference sequence). CDR3 loop: CASSIEGVMNTEAFF. CDR3 sequence (DNA): TGTGCCAGTAGTATAGAAGGGGTCATGAACACTGAAGCTTTCTTT.

This clonotype was recorded at least ten times. The chain is built from TRBV11-2 and TRBJ1-2, with D unclear. Per the germline V gene, CDR1 is SGHAT and CDR2 is FQNNGV. V was cut by 5 bases and J by 2 bases, with 15 bases left in between. The CDR3 consists of 15 residues. CDR3 nucleotide sequence: TGTGCCAGCAGCCCCCCAATGAGAGCCAACTATGGCTACACCTTC. It is translated as CASSPPMRANYGYTF.

This clonotype was found once. The chain recombines TRBV6-1 with TRBJ2-3, with 11 positions matching TRBD2. With 1 base clipped from V and 4 bases from J, the junction kept 7 bases outside the gene matches. The CDR3 contains 17 residues. The germline gives CDR1 MNHNS, CDR2 SASEGT. For the CDR3, the DNA is TGTGCCAGCAGTGAAGTCCTAGCGGGAGGCGGCCCAGATACGCAGTATTTT. Protein product: CASSEVLAGGGPDTQYF.

Concerning this clonotype: As the CDR3 is not closed by the conserved phenylalanine or tryptophan, this likely results from a read error. This rearrangement joins TRBV24-1 to TRBJ2-1; tentatively, D is TRBD1 or TRBD2 (5 bases each). V dropped 5 bases and J dropped 0 bases, with 13 bases sitting between them. The germline CDR1 and CDR2 sequences are KGHDR and SFDVKD. There are 16 residues in the CDR3. The CDR3 protein is CATSARGTSSYNEQFL. CDR3 nucleotide sequence: TGTGCCACCAGTGCGAGGGGTACTAGCTCCTACAATGAGCAGTTCCTC.

This clonotype was recorded many times. The chain recombines TRBV6-2 or TRBV6-3 with TRBJ1-5, with TRBD1 as a possible D gene (5 bases). Germline V CDR1 and CDR2: MNHEY, SVGEGT. V was cut by 5 bases and J by 10 bases, with 18 bases left in between. The CDR3 is made up of 14 amino acids. The CDR3 loop reads CASSKDTGKKPQHF. The CDR3 bases are TGTGCCAGCAGTAAGGACACCGGGAAAAAACCCCAGCATTTT.

The chain uses TRBV24-1 and TRBJ2-4, with 15 bases that match TRBD2. With V trimmed by 10 bases and J by 7 bases, 10 bases remained unmatched. CDR1 is KGHDR, CDR2 SFDVKD, per germline. The CDR3 totals 16 residues. The CDR3 coding sequence is TGTGCCACGAGTACGCCTGGGACTAGCGGGAGGAACATTCAGTACTTC. Its protein is CATSTPGTSGRNIQYF.

This clonotype was detected ten times or more. This chain uses TRBV7-8 with TRBJ2-2; tentative D call: TRBD2 (6 bases). There are 17 residues in the CDR3. Germline V gives CDR1 SGHVS, CDR2 FQNEAQ. The germline V and J ends were trimmed by 4 bases and 4 bases, with 19 bases remaining between them. The CDR3 DNA follows: TGTGCCAGCAGCTCAGCAGGGCTCCGGAGGGTCACCGGGGAGCTGTTTTTT. This gives the protein CASSSAGLRRVTGELFF.

The chain links TRBV18 to TRBJ1-2; 7 nucleotides line up with TRBD1. With V trimmed by 3 bases and J by 0 bases, 16 bases remained unmatched. The germline CDR1 and CDR2 sequences are KGHSH and LQKENI. The CDR3 totals 19 residues. DNA for the CDR3: TGTGCCAGCTCACCTGGGGACAGTTTAACACACAAAGCTAACTATGGCTACACCTTC. Amino acids: CASSPGDSLTHKANYGYTF.

The gene calls are TRBV5-1 and TRBJ2-7; D may correspond to TRBD1 or TRBD2 (6 bases each). From germline, CDR1 is SGHRS and CDR2 YFSETQ. There are 16 residues in the CDR3. With 4 bases removed from V and 4 bases from J, the gap between germline ends came to 21 bases. In nucleotides, the CDR3 is TGCGCCAGCAGCCCTGAATCCGCGGGACACGGTTACGAGCAGTACTTC. It encodes CASSPESAGHGYEQYF.

At least ten counts were recorded for this clonotype. V gene TRBV28 combines with J gene TRBJ1-6; D not certain. The CDR3 is made up of 16 amino acids. CDR1 and CDR2 (germline): MDHEN, SYDVKM. V was shortened by 1 base and J by 0 bases, with 7 bases between the two germline ends. As DNA, the CDR3 is TGTGCCAGCAGTTTATCGGGGAGCTCCTATAATTCACCCCTCCACTTT. Amino acid sequence: CASSLSGSSYNSPLHF.

The CDR3 reads CASRPLYQGTYNSPLHF. The DNA of the CDR3 is TGTGCCAGCAGGCCGCTATATCAGGGGACTTATAATTCACCCCTCCACTTT. The chain joins TRBV28 to TRBJ1-6; a possible D gene is TRBD1 (6 bases). Germline V CDR1 and CDR2: MDHEN, SYDVKM. The CDR3 totals 17 residues. Trimming cost V 6 bases and J 4 bases, with 19 bases left between them.

The J gene is TRBJ2-1, the V gene TRBV5-1, with 12 bases matching TRBD1. Germline lookup yields CDR1 SGHRS and CDR2 YFSETQ. The CDR3 contains 16 residues. After removal of 0 bases from V and 7 bases from J, the junction contained 5 bases not matched to a gene. For the CDR3, the DNA is TGCGCCAGCAGCTTGGGGGGGACAGGGGGCTGGAATGAGCAGTTCTTC. This translates into CASSLGGTGGWNEQFF.

The chain combines TRBV5-8 with TRBJ2-1, with D unresolved. Trimming shortened V by 4 bases and J by 6 bases, and 20 bases separated the two germline ends. The CDR3 extends over 16 amino acids. Germline values: CDR1 SGHTS, CDR2 YDEGEE. CDR3 amino acids: CASSAKSYLGRNEQFF. The CDR3 region has the DNA TGTGCCAGCAGCGCCAAAAGTTACTTAGGGCGCAATGAGCAGTTCTTC.

This clonotype has at least ten counts. The chain uses TRBV2 and TRBJ2-3, with D perhaps matching TRBD2 (6 bases). Germline values: CDR1 SNHLY, CDR2 FYNNEI. The CDR3 sequence is 16 residues long. V lost 1 base and J 0 bases, leaving 11 bases between the germline ends. CDR3 nucleotide sequence: TGTGCCAGCAGTGAAGTCGTAGCGGCTAGCACAGATACGCAGTATTTT. Protein: CASSEVVAASTDTQYF.

This clonotype occurred a few times. This chain uses TRBV12-3 or TRBV12-4 with TRBJ1-5; D is perhaps TRBD1 (5 bases). This CDR3 is 15 amino acids long. V was clipped by 7 bases and J by 0 bases, with 13 bases between them. The CDR3 region is CASNGDSYSNQPQHF. For the CDR3, the DNA is TGTGCCAGCAATGGAGACAGTTATAGCAATCAGCCCCAGCATTTT.

This clonotype was counted a few times. The chain carries TRBV20-1 and TRBJ1-1; perhaps TRBD1 as D (5 bases). Germline V gives CDR1 DFQATT, CDR2 SNEGSKA (reference sequence). The ends were cut back, 4 bases at V and 1 base at J, with 7 bases in the middle. The CDR3 has 12 residues. The CDR3 protein is CSAIQGNTEAFF. In nucleotides, the CDR3 is TGCAGTGCTATCCAGGGGAACACTGAAGCTTTCTTT.

In its sample, this clonotype was seen many times. The chain is built from TRBV12-3 or TRBV12-4 and TRBJ1-2; weak D call: TRBD1 (6 bases). The CDR3 runs to 15 residues. With 5 bases removed from V and 2 bases from J, the gap between germline ends came to 15 bases. CDR3 sequence reads: CASSPLAGQNYGYTF. Here the CDR3 DNA reads TGTGCCAGCAGTCCACTCGCGGGACAAAACTATGGCTACACCTTC.

This clonotype was observed many times. This chain links TRBV7-3 with TRBJ2-5; 9 bases match TRBD1. Unmatched junction bases numbered 9, after V lost 5 bases and J lost 5 bases. Germline CDR1 SGHTA, CDR2 FQGTGA. This CDR3 comprises 15 residues. The CDR3 DNA reads TGTGCCAGCAGCCCAACCGGGACAGGGTTTGAGACCCAGTACTTC. Translating it yields CASSPTGTGFETQYF.

This chain uses TRBV5-1 with TRBJ2-2; 9 nucleotides align to TRBD1. The CDR3 length is 15 residues. V trimming: 1 base; J trimming: 7 bases; junction bases outside the gene matches: 5. Germline-derived CDR1 and CDR2 are SGHRS and YFSETQ. The CDR3 DNA reads as TGCGCCAGCAGCTTGTCGGACAGGGGTATCGGGGAGCTGTTTTTT. Its translation is CASSLSDRGIGELFF.

The V gene is TRBV3-1, the J gene TRBJ1-1, with a tentative D call TRBD1 (6 bases). V was trimmed by 1 base and J by 7 bases, leaving 13 bases between them. In germline, CDR1 is LGHDT, CDR2 YNNKEL (reference sequence). This CDR3 region has 14 residues. The CDR3 reads CASSQAGQSYEAFF. CDR3 DNA: TGTGCCAGCAGCCAAGCTGGACAGTCGTATGAAGCTTTCTTT.

CDR3 region: CASSLIPPGGEETQYF. CDR3 sequence (DNA): TGTGCCAGCAGCCTAATCCCGCCAGGGGGCGAAGAGACCCAGTACTTC. This rearrangement joins TRBV27 to TRBJ2-5, with 8 bases lining up with TRBD1. V gave up 6 bases and J gave up 3 bases; unmatched junction bases: 12. The CDR3 runs to 16 residues. The germline V gene has CDR1 MNHEY and CDR2 SMNVEV (reference sequence).

On this clonotype: A much larger clone differs by one base, so this may be a read error. The chain employs TRBV6-2 or TRBV6-3 and TRBJ2-7; D is unresolved. Germline V CDR1 and CDR2: MNHEY, SVGEGT. This CDR3 is 16 amino acids long. The CDR3 is CASSYSRFGKGYEHYF. CDR3 coding DNA: TGTGCCAGCAGTTACTCGAGATTTGGGAAAGGGTACGAGCATTACTTC.

This clonotype was seen repeatedly, ten times or more. The chain is built from TRBV30 and TRBJ1-1; 7 bases are shared with TRBD1. Germline V CDR1 and CDR2: GTSNPN, SVGIG (reference sequence). This CDR3 is 15 amino acids long. The V segment lost 2 bases and the J segment 4 bases; nucleotides outside the gene matches: 10. Written as DNA, the CDR3 is TGTGCCTGGAGTTCAAGTCGACAGGGCGGCACTGAAGCTTTCTTT. Translating it yields CAWSSSRQGGTEAFF.